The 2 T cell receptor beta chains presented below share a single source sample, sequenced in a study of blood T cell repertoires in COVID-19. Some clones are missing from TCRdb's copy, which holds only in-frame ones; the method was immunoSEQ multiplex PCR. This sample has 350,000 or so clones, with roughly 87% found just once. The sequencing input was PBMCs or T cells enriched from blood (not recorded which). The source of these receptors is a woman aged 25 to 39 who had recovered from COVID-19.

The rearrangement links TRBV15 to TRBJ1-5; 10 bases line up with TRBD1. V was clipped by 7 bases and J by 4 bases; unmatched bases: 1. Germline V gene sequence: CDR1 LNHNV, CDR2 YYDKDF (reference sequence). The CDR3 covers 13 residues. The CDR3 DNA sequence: TGTGCCACCAAGGGACAGGGGAATCAGCCCCAGCATTTT. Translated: CATKGQGNQPQHF.

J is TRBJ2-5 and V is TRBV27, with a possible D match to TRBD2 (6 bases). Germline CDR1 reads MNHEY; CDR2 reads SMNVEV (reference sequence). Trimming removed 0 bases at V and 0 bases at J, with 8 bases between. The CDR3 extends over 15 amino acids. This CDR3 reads CASSLSRDYQETQYF. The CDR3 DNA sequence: TGTGCCAGCAGTTTATCTCGGGACTACCAAGAGACCCAGTACTTC.